The 26 T cell receptor beta chains below come from one sample, sequenced in a study of OX40 agonist ivuxolimab in advanced cancers. TCRdb's copy holds only in-frame clones and misses some; the assay was immunoSEQ multiplex PCR. The table includes about 99,000 clones, approximately 95% detected once. The starting material was CD4+ or CD8+ T cells sorted from blood, obtained in a trial of the OX40 agonist ivuxolimab. Receptor source: an adult with an advanced solid tumor such as melanoma, head and neck, liver or kidney cancer.

This chain connects TRBV18 to TRBJ2-5; maybe TRBD2 (7 bases). V gave up 6 bases and J gave up 4 bases, with 18 bases separating them. CDR1 is KGHSH and CDR2 is LQKENI in the germline V gene. The CDR3 spans 15 residues. CDR3 sequence: CASSHVTGGTETQYF. CDR3 DNA sequence: TGTGCCAGCTCCCATGTCACGGGGGGCACAGAGACCCAGTACTTC. Using reference TRBV18 and TRBJ2-5 for the parts outside the CDR3, the full variable domain is NAGVMQNPRHLVRRRGQEARLRCSPMKGHSHVYWYRQLPEEGLKFMVYLQKENIIDESGMPKERFSAEFPKEGPSILRIQQVVRGDSAAYFCASSHVTGGTETQYFGPGTRLLVL.

The table lists this clone with a count of one. The rearrangement joins TRBV5-1 to TRBJ2-1; no definite D call. This CDR3 region has 11 residues. Between the trimmed V and J ends, which lost 0 bases and 8 bases, there was a span of 3 bases. The germline CDR1 and CDR2 sequences are SGHRS and YFSETQ. The CDR3 loop is CASSLEYEQFF. DNA of the CDR3: TGCGCCAGCAGCTTGGAATATGAGCAGTTCTTC.

V is TRBV4-1 and J is TRBJ2-1; D remains ambiguous. Looked up from germline, CDR1 is MGHRA and CDR2 is YSYEKL. The CDR3 totals 15 residues. With 8 bases removed from V and 1 base from J, the gap between germline ends came to 15 bases. Here the CDR3 reads CASSPPLGSYNEQFF. The CDR3 region has the DNA TGCGCCAGCTCCCCCCCCCTTGGGTCCTACAATGAGCAGTTCTTC.

The chain recombines TRBV7-2 with TRBJ1-5, with D perhaps matching TRBD1 (6 bases). This CDR3 comprises 14 residues. The V gene lost 3 bases and the J gene lost 4 bases, with 10 bases spanning the gap. CDR1 SGHTA and CDR2 FQGNSA come from the germline V gene. CDR3 sequence: CASSFIGGNQPQHF. Written as DNA, the CDR3 is TGTGCCAGCAGCTTCATAGGGGGGAATCAGCCCCAGCATTTT.

There are a few counts of this clone. This chain connects TRBV28 to TRBJ1-5; 10 positions agree with TRBD1. The V segment lost 6 bases and the J segment 7 bases; nucleotides outside the gene matches: 6. Germline V gene sequence: CDR1 MDHEN, CDR2 SYDVKM. This CDR3 contains 14 residues. The CDR3: CASSPDRGQQPQHF. CDR3 DNA sequence: TGTGCCAGCAGCCCAGACAGGGGGCAACAGCCCCAGCATTTT.

The rearrangement uses TRBV30 and TRBJ1-4, with D uncertain. V lost 1 base to trimming and J lost 4 bases, with 7 bases between them. In germline, CDR1 is GTSNPN, CDR2 SVGIG (reference sequence). The CDR3 is 13 amino acids. CDR3 coding DNA: TGTGCCTGGAGTGAAAGCCTTAATGAAAAACTGTTTTTT. It yields the protein CAWSESLNEKLFF.

The genes are TRBV9 and TRBJ2-1; D not resolved. The CDR3 is made up of 14 amino acids. V shed 0 bases and J shed 5 bases, with 9 bases lying between them. The germline V gene encodes CDR1 SGDLS and CDR2 YYNGEE. The CDR3 protein is CASSVEIDNNEQFF. The CDR3 DNA reads as TGTGCCAGCAGCGTAGAGATAGACAACAATGAGCAGTTCTTC.

The genes are TRBV7-2 and TRBJ1-5, with TRBD1 identical over 7 bases. This CDR3 has 17 residues. Germline V gene sequence: CDR1 SGHTA, CDR2 FQGNSA. V lost 4 bases, J lost 7 bases, and 16 bases stayed unmatched. CDR3 coding DNA: TGTGCCAGCAGCTCCCCTCTAGAGACAGGGTATAACCAGCCCCAGCATTTT. Amino acids: CASSSPLETGYNQPQHF.

The rearrangement uses TRBV28 and TRBJ1-4, with D unresolved. The CDR3 length is 12 residues. Germline CDR1 is MDHEN and CDR2 is SYDVKM. V dropped 5 bases and J dropped 8 bases, with 9 bases sitting between them. The CDR3 region is CASSPPREKLFF. In DNA, the CDR3 is TGTGCCAGCAGTCCCCCGAGAGAAAAACTGTTTTTT.

The rearrangement uses TRBV7-7 and TRBJ2-5; D unclear. V dropped 5 bases and J dropped 2 bases, with 9 bases sitting between them. Germline V gene sequence: CDR1 SSHAT, CDR2 FNYEAQ (reference sequence). This CDR3 is 13 amino acids long. The CDR3 region is CASSIRPQETQYF. CDR3 DNA sequence: TGTGCCAGCAGCATTCGTCCTCAAGAGACCCAGTACTTC.

This rearrangement joins TRBV6-5 to TRBJ2-1; D unresolved. With 7 bases removed from V and 9 bases from J, the gap between germline ends came to 16 bases. Germline CDR1 and CDR2: MNHEY and SVGAGI. The CDR3 sequence is 13 residues long. CDR3 protein: CASTATAGAEQFF. In nucleotides, the CDR3 is TGTGCCAGCACCGCGACGGCCGGAGCTGAGCAGTTCTTC.

This clone was found once. The chain recombines TRBV4-1 with TRBJ2-4; D call uncertain. The CDR3 has 15 residues. From germline, CDR1 is MGHRA and CDR2 YSYEKL. Trimming shortened V by 1 base and J by 0 bases, and 7 bases separated the two germline ends. CDR3 DNA: TGCGCCAGCAGCCAAGTCTGGGGAGCCAAAAACATTCAGTACTTC. This translates into CASSQVWGAKNIQYF.

The chain couples TRBV19 to TRBJ2-7; D might be TRBD1 (6 bases). The CDR3 has 14 residues. Trimming took 3 bases from V and 3 from J, leaving 12 bases between them. From germline, CDR1 is LNHDA and CDR2 SQIVND (reference sequence). Written as DNA, the CDR3 is TGTGCCAGTAGTATCACAGGGAGCCGCTACGAGCAGTACTTC. Translating it yields CASSITGSRYEQYF.

The rearrangement uses TRBV4-1 and TRBJ2-7; possible D gene TRBD2, 7 bases. The germline V gene encodes CDR1 MGHRA and CDR2 YSYEKL. The CDR3 runs 15 residues. V lost 3 bases to trimming and J lost 6 bases, with 18 bases between them. The CDR3 loop is CASSHLPGGGSEQYF. CDR3 DNA sequence: TGCGCCAGCAGCCATCTCCCCGGGGGCGGGAGCGAGCAGTACTTC.

The J gene is TRBJ2-1, the V gene TRBV7-9, with D hard to call. Trimming removed 1 base from V and 8 bases from J, with 12 bases in between. CDR3 length: 14 residues. Germline CDR1 and CDR2: SEHNR and FQNEAQ (reference sequence). For the CDR3, the DNA is TGTGCCAGCAGCTTAGAGTTGGGATGGGATGAGCAGTTCTTC. This translates into CASSLELGWDEQFF.

The CDR3 bases are TGTGCCAGCAGTTCCCACATAGGAGATACGCAGTATTTT. Translated: CASSSHIGDTQYF. The V gene is TRBV27, the J gene TRBJ2-3, with D hard to call. The CDR3 sequence is 13 residues long. Germline values: CDR1 MNHEY, CDR2 SMNVEV (reference sequence). V lost 4 bases and J 5 bases, leaving 10 bases between the germline ends.

The CDR3 reads CASSLQTGTFYEQYF. The CDR3 region has the DNA TGTGCCAGCAGCCTTCAGACAGGGACCTTTTACGAGCAGTACTTC. The chain employs TRBV11-2 and TRBJ2-7, with 7 nucleotides matching TRBD1. This CDR3 has 15 residues. From germline, CDR1 is SGHAT and CDR2 FQNNGV. V trimming: 5 bases; J trimming: 4 bases; junction bases outside the gene matches: 11.

The rearrangement uses TRBV9 and TRBJ1-5; tentative D call: TRBD1 (5 bases). CDR1 and CDR2 from the germline V gene are SGDLS and YYNGEE. The CDR3 covers 15 residues. V was trimmed by 0 bases and J by 5 bases, leaving 12 bases between them. CDR3 protein: CASSVEGLTDQPQHF. The CDR3, as DNA: TGTGCCAGCAGCGTAGAGGGGTTGACGGATCAGCCCCAGCATTTT.

The chain recombines TRBV27 with TRBJ2-1, with 13 positions matching TRBD2. The V gene end was trimmed by 5 bases and the J gene end by 4 bases; junction bases not matched to a gene: 5. The V gene's germline CDR1 is MNHEY and CDR2 SMNVEV (reference sequence). CDR3 size: 16 residues. The CDR3 region is CASSPPTSGRYNEQFF. CDR3 in DNA: TGTGCCAGCAGTCCTCCGACTAGCGGGAGGTACAATGAGCAGTTCTTC.

The chain is built from TRBV29-1 and TRBJ1-2; 9 bases line up with TRBD1. J was trimmed by 6 bases and V by 7 bases; bases with no gene match: 6. The CDR3 sequence is 12 residues long. Germline values: CDR1 SQVTM, CDR2 ANQGSEA. The CDR3 spells CSAHGTGHGYTF. CDR3 bases: TGCAGCGCCCATGGGACAGGGCATGGCTACACCTTC.

This sequence joins TRBV29-1 and TRBJ2-5; 12 nucleotides line up with TRBD2. Germline values: CDR1 SQVTM, CDR2 ANQGSEA. CDR3 size: 15 residues. The ends lost 6 bases at V and 1 base at J; junction bases unmatched: 6. CDR3 sequence: CSVLTLAGGQETQYF. The CDR3 nucleotides read TGCAGCGTCCTAACACTAGCGGGGGGCCAAGAGACCCAGTACTTC.

The rearrangement joins TRBV28 to TRBJ2-5, with D uncertain. Trimming stripped 6 bases from V and 3 bases from J, with 8 bases between. The CDR3 is 12 residues long. Germline V lookup: CDR1 MDHEN, CDR2 SYDVKM. The CDR3: CASRMGKETQYF. CDR3 nucleotides: TGTGCCAGCAGGATGGGAAAAGAGACCCAGTACTTC.

This clone was counted once. The chain carries TRBV27 and TRBJ1-1, with D possibly TRBD1 on 6 matching bases. This CDR3 has 14 residues. V was shortened by 5 bases and J by 5 bases, with 15 bases between the two germline ends. Germline values: CDR1 MNHEY, CDR2 SMNVEV (reference sequence). CDR3 sequence: CASSPWTEQTEAFF. The CDR3 DNA sequence: TGTGCCAGCAGTCCCTGGACAGAGCAGACTGAAGCTTTCTTT.

The V gene is TRBV19, the J gene TRBJ1-2, with D unresolved. V was trimmed by 10 bases and J by 1 base, leaving 19 bases between them. The V gene's germline CDR1 is LNHDA and CDR2 SQIVND (reference sequence). CDR3 length equals 15 residues. The CDR3 coding sequence is TGTGCCACCACAACAGTGCACCTCGGTAACTATGGCTACACCTTC. Its translation is CATTTVHLGNYGYTF.

The chain recombines TRBV25-1 with TRBJ1-5, with no clear D. Germline V gene sequence: CDR1 MGHDK, CDR2 SYGVNS. This CDR3 is 14 amino acids long. With 2 bases removed from V and 6 bases from J, the gap between germline ends came to 11 bases. This chain's CDR3 is CASSEGPVGQPQHF. Written as DNA, the CDR3 is TGTGCCAGCAGTGAAGGACCCGTGGGTCAGCCCCAGCATTTT.

The chain has TRBV29-1 and TRBJ2-5, with D perhaps matching TRBD1 (5 bases). In germline, CDR1 is SQVTM, CDR2 ANQGSEA. The CDR3 consists of 12 residues. V gave up 3 bases and J gave up 5 bases, with 10 bases separating them. CDR3 nucleotide sequence: TGCAGCGTTGAGGGGCTCGGGGAGACCCAGTACTTC. Its protein is CSVEGLGETQYF.